This T cell receptor beta chain comes out of a study of beta chain features in type 1 diabetes. The CDR3 consists of 13 residues. Trimming left V 2 bases short and J 2 bases short, with 7 bases between. The germline gives CDR1 SGHNT, CDR2 YYREEE (reference sequence). The entirety of the isolated RNA underwent reverse transcription, so expressed TCRB transcripts were sequenced. Clones were sequenced by immunoSEQ multiplex PCR, and TCRdb holds only the in-frame ones, with some missing. The sample lists 300,000 or so clones, around 15% occurring once. Broader study findings: Type 1 diabetes patients showed a moderate but significant shortening of TCRB CDR3s in all four CD4+ subsets.

This clone was picked up a small number of times. Its target is not known. This chain connects TRBV5-4 to TRBJ2-5; no clear D gene. The clonotype comes from a man aged 25 to 40 with type 1 diabetes. The sample was naive CD4+ T cells from blood. The CDR3 spells CASSFNNQETQYF. CDR3 nucleotides: TGTGCCAGCAGCTTTAATAATCAAGAGACCCAGTACTTC.